This T cell receptor (beta chain) was observed in a study of early T cells in non-severe SARS-CoV-2 infection. TCRdb re-called the 5' RACE reads through MiXCR, storing one row per CDR3 protein. This table has tens of thousands of distinct CDR3 sequences, 10% to 15% appearing once. In germline, CDR1 is DFQATT, CDR2 SNEGSKA (reference sequence). The CDR3 extends over 15 amino acids. The V segment lost 2 bases and the J segment 11 bases; nucleotides outside the gene matches: 15. Material: whole blood. The origin of this receptor is an adult who was a healthcare worker with PCR-confirmed SARS-CoV-2 infection or an uninfected control (not recorded which). The gene calls are TRBV20-1 and TRBJ2-1; 7 bases are a match to TRBD2. For the CDR3, the DNA is TGCAGTGCTAGAAGGGCTAGCGGTTTTACAATGAAGCAGTTCTTC. This gives the protein CSARRASGFTMKQFF.